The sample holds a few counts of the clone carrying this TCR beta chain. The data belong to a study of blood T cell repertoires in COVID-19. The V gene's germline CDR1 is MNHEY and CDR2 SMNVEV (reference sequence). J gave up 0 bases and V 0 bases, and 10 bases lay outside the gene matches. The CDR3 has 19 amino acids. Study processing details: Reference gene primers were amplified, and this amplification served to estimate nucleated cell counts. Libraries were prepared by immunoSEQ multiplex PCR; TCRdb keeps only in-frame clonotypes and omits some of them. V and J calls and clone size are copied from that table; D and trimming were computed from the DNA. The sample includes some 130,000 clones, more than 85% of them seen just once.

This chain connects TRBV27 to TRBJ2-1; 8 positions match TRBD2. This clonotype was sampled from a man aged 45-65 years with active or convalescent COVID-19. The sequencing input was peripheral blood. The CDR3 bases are TGTGCCAGCAGTTTATCCCTGGCTAGCGGGTTGAGCTCCTACAATGAGCAGTTCTTC. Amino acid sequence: CASSLSLASGLSSYNEQFF.